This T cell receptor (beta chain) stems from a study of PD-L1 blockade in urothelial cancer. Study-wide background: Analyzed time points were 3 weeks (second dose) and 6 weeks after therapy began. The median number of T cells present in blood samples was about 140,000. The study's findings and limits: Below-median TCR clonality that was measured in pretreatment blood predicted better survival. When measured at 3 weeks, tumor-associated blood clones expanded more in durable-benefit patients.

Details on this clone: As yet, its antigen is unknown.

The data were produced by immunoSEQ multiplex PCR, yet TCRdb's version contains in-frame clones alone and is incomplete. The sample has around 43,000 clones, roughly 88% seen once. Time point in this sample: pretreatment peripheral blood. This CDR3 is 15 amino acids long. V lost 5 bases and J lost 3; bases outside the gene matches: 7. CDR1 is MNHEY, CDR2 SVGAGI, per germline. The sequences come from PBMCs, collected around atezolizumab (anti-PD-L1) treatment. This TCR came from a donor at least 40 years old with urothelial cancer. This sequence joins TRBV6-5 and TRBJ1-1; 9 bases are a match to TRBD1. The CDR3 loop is CASSNPGQGHTEAFF. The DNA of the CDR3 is TGTGCCAGCAGTAACCCCGGACAGGGGCACACTGAAGCTTTCTTT.